The 30 T cell receptor beta chains below all came from one sample that was sequenced in a study of cytomegalovirus exposure and HLA in healthy donors. This PCR relied on a set of 60 Vbeta primers and 13 Jbeta primers. Repertoires were generated with immunoSEQ multiplex PCR, while TCRdb's copy carries only in-frame clones and drops some. The table lists over 150,000 clones, under 80% of them singletons. Sequencing was carried out using PBMCs. All receptors derive from a man aged 25 to 40 in good health and CMV-seropositive.

The J gene is TRBJ1-3, the V gene TRBV11-2, with no clear D. In germline, CDR1 is SGHAT, CDR2 FQNNGV. The CDR3 totals 12 residues. The V end lost 6 bases, the J end lost 0 bases, and 3 bases lay between the germline ends. The CDR3: CASRLSGNTIYF. The DNA of the CDR3 is TGTGCCAGCAGACTCTCTGGAAACACCATATATTTT.

V is TRBV28 and J is TRBJ2-5, with 11 bases identical to TRBD1. Germline assignment: CDR1 MDHEN and CDR2 SYDVKM. With 5 bases clipped from V and 1 base from J, the junction kept 9 bases outside the gene matches. This CDR3 is 17 amino acids long. This CDR3 reads CASSPPPGQGGQETQYF. CDR3 sequence (DNA): TGTGCCAGCAGTCCTCCGCCGGGACAGGGGGGCCAAGAGACCCAGTACTTC.

The CDR3 coding sequence is TGTGCCAGCGCCCTCTTGGGGGGGGGATACGAGCAGTACTTC. Translating it yields CASALLGGGYEQYF. This chain uses TRBV28 with TRBJ2-5; 7 bases match TRBD2. With the DNA end fitting TRBJ2-7 better, the J assignment may be wrong. Germline CDR1 and CDR2: MDHEN and SYDVKM. The CDR3 extends over 14 amino acids.

The chain uses TRBV18 and TRBJ1-1; 9 bases agree with TRBD1. The CDR3 loop spans 14 amino acids. CDR1 KGHSH and CDR2 LQKENI come from the germline V gene. With 3 bases clipped from V and 3 bases from J, the junction kept 2 bases outside the gene matches. The CDR3 loop reads CASSPRDRDTEAFF. Written as DNA, the CDR3 is TGTGCCAGCTCACCCCGGGACAGGGACACTGAAGCTTTCTTT.

This clone was seen a single time. This sequence joins TRBV15 and TRBJ2-6, with 10 positions matching TRBD1. Unmatched junction bases numbered 4, after V lost 3 bases and J lost 2 bases. The CDR3 consists of 17 residues. Germline CDR1 is LNHNV and CDR2 is YYDKDF (reference sequence). This chain's CDR3 is CATSRRQGAPGANVLTF. The CDR3 nucleotides are TGTGCCACCAGCAGGAGACAGGGGGCGCCTGGGGCCAACGTCCTGACTTTC.

This chain connects TRBV7-9 to TRBJ2-7, with 7 bases aligning to TRBD2. The CDR3 spans 17 residues. V lost 5 bases to trimming and J lost 0 bases; unmatched junction nucleotides: 13. Germline assignment: CDR1 SEHNR and CDR2 FQNEAQ (reference sequence). In nucleotides, the CDR3 is TGTGCCAGCAGCCGCGGGGCTAGCGGTACGAACTCCTACGAGCAGTACTTC. It translates to CASSRGASGTNSYEQYF.

As for this clone: One end of the junction is discordant with germline, which a read error may explain. V usage is TRBV7-9 and J usage is TRBJ1-4; 7 nucleotides align to TRBD1. Germline CDR1 and CDR2: SEHNR and FQNEAQ (reference sequence). This CDR3 is built from 17 residues. The CDR3 bases are TGTTCCAGCAGCCCCCTGGAAGGCGGGACAGTTAATGAAAAACTGTTTTTT. Translating it yields CSSSPLEGGTVNEKLFF.

The V gene is TRBV18, the J gene TRBJ1-2; D is perhaps TRBD1 (6 bases). CDR1 KGHSH and CDR2 LQKENI come from the germline V gene. Trimming took off 3 bases at V and 3 bases at J, with 14 bases between the two ends. CDR3 size: 15 residues. CDR3 bases: TGTGCCAGCTCACCGACTCAGGGGCTCGACTATGGCTACACCTTC. Residues: CASSPTQGLDYGYTF.

The chain combines TRBV5-1 with TRBJ2-7; D is possibly TRBD1 (8 bases). Per the germline V gene, CDR1 is SGHRS and CDR2 is YFSETQ. The CDR3 is made up of 18 amino acids. The ends were cut back, 0 bases at V and 5 bases at J, with 24 bases in the middle. In DNA form, the CDR3 reads TGCGCCAGCAGCTTGGAATTATACCGGGGGGACAGGTTAAACGAGCAGTACTTC. It specifies CASSLELYRGDRLNEQYF.

In its sample, this clone was seen many times. The chain uses TRBV6-5 and TRBJ2-7; 13 bases line up with TRBD2. J was trimmed by 6 bases and V by 4 bases; bases with no gene match: 9. Germline CDR1 reads MNHEY; CDR2 reads SVGAGI. The CDR3 is made up of 16 amino acids. CDR3 nucleotides: TGTGCCAGCAGTTTCGCCCGACTAGCGGGGGGAGGCGAGCAGTACTTC. As protein: CASSFARLAGGGEQYF.

The CDR3 region is CASSLGGTTGFQPQHF. The CDR3 bases are TGTGCCAGCAGTTTAGGGGGCACCACAGGGTTTCAGCCCCAGCATTTT. V is TRBV28 and J is TRBJ1-5, with D maybe TRBD1 (6 bases). The V end was cut by 2 bases, the J end by 6 bases, with 17 bases between. The CDR3 contains 16 residues. Per germline, CDR1 MDHEN and CDR2 SYDVKM.

The chain has TRBV9 and TRBJ1-6; 9 bases fit TRBD1. Germline V lookup: CDR1 SGDLS, CDR2 YYNGEE. CDR3 size: 14 residues. V shed 2 bases and J 9 bases; nucleotides not matched to a gene: 3. CDR3 loop: CASSVDRGSSPLHF. The CDR3 nucleotides read TGTGCCAGCAGCGTTGACAGGGGGAGTTCACCCCTCCACTTT. The variable domain in full, with the rest retrieved from reference TRBV9 and TRBJ1-6, is DSGVTQTPKHLITATGQRVTLRCSPRSGDLSVYWYQQSLDQGLQFLIQYYNGEERAKGNILERFSAQQFPDLHSELNLSSLELGDSALYFCASSVDRGSSPLHFGNGTRLTVT.

This chain uses TRBV28 with TRBJ2-2, with TRBD1 matching over 11 bases. From germline, CDR1 is MDHEN and CDR2 SYDVKM. V gave up 6 bases and J gave up 8 bases; unmatched junction bases: 5. CDR3 length: 14 residues. CDR3 residues: CASSGTGGGGELFF. For the CDR3, the DNA is TGTGCCAGCAGCGGGACAGGGGGAGGTGGGGAGCTGTTTTTT.

This clone has only one observation. The CDR3 DNA follows: TGTGCCAGCAGCCATACGTTCCGGGCCCCGGCGGGGAAAAACATTCAGTACTTC. Its protein is CASSHTFRAPAGKNIQYF. The chain joins TRBV7-2 to TRBJ2-4, with a tentative D call TRBD2 (6 bases). CDR1 is SGHTA, CDR2 FQGNSA, per germline. This CDR3 has 18 amino acids. V lost 5 bases and J lost 4, with 24 bases in between.

The chain links TRBV4-1 to TRBJ2-1, with TRBD2 matching 8 bases. The V gene's germline CDR1 is MGHRA and CDR2 YSYEKL. CDR3 length: 18 residues. V trimming: 3 bases; J trimming: 4 bases; junction bases outside the gene matches: 14. In nucleotides, the CDR3 is TGCGCCAGCAGCCATGAGAGCGGAGCGGGAGACTTATACAATGAGCAGTTCTTC. This gives the protein CASSHESGAGDLYNEQFF.

This clone occurred a few times. The chain links TRBV5-1 to TRBJ2-3; D perhaps matches TRBD1 (5 bases). The CDR3 loop spans 13 amino acids. The germline V gene encodes CDR1 SGHRS and CDR2 YFSETQ. Trimming cost V 3 bases and J 3 bases, with 8 bases left between them. CDR3 in amino acids: CASSSTETDTQYF. The CDR3 nucleotides are TGCGCCAGCAGCTCGACAGAGACAGATACGCAGTATTTT.

The genes are TRBV28 and TRBJ1-2, with D perhaps matching TRBD1 (5 bases). V was pared by 5 bases and J by 0 bases, with 10 bases between. CDR3 length: 14 amino acids. Germline loops: CDR1 MDHEN, CDR2 SYDVKM. In nucleotides, the CDR3 is TGTGCCAGCAGTGGCGGGACTGCTAACTATGGCTACACCTTC. Its translation is CASSGGTANYGYTF.

The CDR3 nucleotides read TGTGCCAGCAGTTTGGGACTAGCGGGAAGGGAGCTGTTTTTT. Its translation is CASSLGLAGRELFF. The chain combines TRBV28 with TRBJ2-2; 13 bases are a match to TRBD2. CDR3 length: 14 residues. Germline V gene data show CDR1 as MDHEN and CDR2 as SYDVKM. V shed 3 bases and J 9 bases; nucleotides not matched to a gene: 1.

This clone was recorded a few times. The V call is TRBV6-4, the J call TRBJ1-5; 7 nucleotides line up with TRBD1. Looked up from germline, CDR1 is MRHNA and CDR2 is SNTAGT. J was trimmed by 0 bases and V by 7 bases; bases with no gene match: 15. This CDR3 is built from 18 residues. The CDR3 DNA sequence: TGTGCCAGCAACCCCGGGATGGACAGGCACTATAGCAATCAGCCCCAGCATTTT. Amino acid sequence: CASNPGMDRHYSNQPQHF.

The chain couples TRBV19 to TRBJ2-6; D unresolved. The CDR3 runs to 17 residues. Germline CDR1 and CDR2: LNHDA and SQIVND (reference sequence). V gave up 6 bases and J gave up 0 bases, with 15 bases separating them. CDR3 residues: CASSVTPFHSGANVLTF. The CDR3, as DNA: TGTGCCAGTAGCGTGACACCATTTCACTCTGGGGCCAACGTCCTGACTTTC.

The rearrangement links TRBV9 to TRBJ2-1; tentative D call: TRBD2 (6 bases). CDR3 length equals 12 residues. Between the trimmed V and J ends, which lost 3 bases and 8 bases, there was a span of 9 bases. Germline V CDR1 and CDR2: SGDLS, YYNGEE. The CDR3 protein is CASSAGTHEQFF. CDR3 bases: TGTGCCAGCAGCGCCGGGACTCATGAGCAGTTCTTC.

The table lists this clone with a count of one. This chain joins TRBV7-3 and TRBJ2-1; D may be TRBD1 (6 bases). CDR3 length: 17 amino acids. Germline V lookup: CDR1 SGHTA, CDR2 FQGTGA. V shed 4 bases and J shed 8 bases, with 24 bases lying between them. The CDR3, as DNA: TGTGCCAGCAGCTCCCCGGAGGAAGCATGGGGGCGCGATGAGCAGTTCTTC. Protein product: CASSSPEEAWGRDEQFF. Variable domain in full (rest from reference TRBV7-3 and TRBJ2-1): GAGVSQTPSNKVTEKGKYVELRCDPISGHTALYWYRQSLGQGPEFLIYFQGTGAADDSGLPNDRFFAVRPEGSVSTLKIQRTERGDSAVYLCASSSPEEAWGRDEQFFGPGTRLTVL.

The chain employs TRBV6-5 and TRBJ2-1; D possibly corresponds to TRBD2 (7 bases). The germline V gene encodes CDR1 MNHEY and CDR2 SVGAGI. V gave up 7 bases and J gave up 6 bases, with 19 bases separating them. The CDR3 contains 15 residues. The DNA for the CDR3 is TGTGCCAGCATATCCTTGGGGGGGGCCGGCAATGAGCAGTTCTTC. Protein sequence: CASISLGGAGNEQFF.

The genes are TRBV18 and TRBJ1-5; 8 bases are a match to TRBD1. Germline values: CDR1 KGHSH, CDR2 LQKENI. There are 17 residues in the CDR3. With V trimmed by 0 bases and J by 4 bases, 8 bases remained unmatched. The CDR3: CASSPPLTGGGNQPQHF. The CDR3, as DNA: TGTGCCAGCTCACCACCCCTTACAGGGGGTGGGAATCAGCCCCAGCATTTT.

The chain uses TRBV5-1 and TRBJ1-1; D unclear. V lost 4 bases and J 5 bases, leaving 9 bases between the germline ends. This CDR3 has 12 amino acids. Germline V CDR1 and CDR2: SGHRS, YFSETQ. CDR3 nucleotide sequence: TGCGCCAGCAGCACCGGGAGAACTGAAGCTTTCTTT. Its protein product is CASSTGRTEAFF.

The chain combines TRBV7-9 with TRBJ1-4; 11 nucleotides agree with TRBD1. This CDR3 contains 14 residues. J gave up 8 bases and V 3 bases, and 2 bases lay outside the gene matches. Germline lookup yields CDR1 SEHNR and CDR2 FQNEAQ (reference sequence). The CDR3 DNA reads TGTGCCAGCAGCTTGAGGACAGGGGGCGAAAAACTGTTTTTT. Protein: CASSLRTGGEKLFF.

This clone was counted only a few times. The gene calls are TRBV4-3 and TRBJ2-2; D unclear. V was trimmed by 1 base and J by 8 bases, leaving 11 bases between them. The CDR3 extends over 14 amino acids. Per germline, CDR1 LGHNA and CDR2 YSLEER. The CDR3 coding sequence is TGCGCCAGCAGCCAAGGCCGAACTGCGGGGGAGCTGTTTTTT. Amino acid sequence: CASSQGRTAGELFF.

The V call is TRBV13, the J call TRBJ2-3, with D tentatively TRBD2 (6 bases). The CDR3 loop spans 14 amino acids. Germline V gives CDR1 PRHDT, CDR2 FYEKMQ (reference sequence). V lost 5 bases and J 10 bases, leaving 19 bases between the germline ends. The CDR3, as DNA: TGTGCCAGCAGCCGGAGGGAGGAGAGGGCCTCGCAGTATTTT. Translated, it gives CASSRREERASQYF. Filled out from reference TRBV13 and TRBJ2-3, the complete variable domain reads AAGVIQSPRHLIKEKRETATLKCYPIPRHDTVYWYQQGPGQDPQFLISFYEKMQSDKGSIPDRFSAQQFSDYHSELNMSSLELGDSALYFCASSRREERASQYFGPGTRLTVL.

V is TRBV7-2 and J is TRBJ1-2; tentatively, D is TRBD1 (5 bases). The germline CDR1 and CDR2 sequences are SGHTA and FQGNSA. This CDR3 is 14 amino acids long. V was trimmed by 0 bases and J by 4 bases, leaving 9 bases between them. This CDR3 reads CASSLATGSYGYTF. CDR3 sequence (DNA): TGTGCCAGCAGCTTAGCCACAGGATCCTATGGCTACACCTTC.

This chain links TRBV4-3 with TRBJ2-3, with D possibly being TRBD2 (5 bases). CDR1 is LGHNA, CDR2 YSLEER, per germline. The germline V and J ends were trimmed by 0 bases and 2 bases, with 9 bases remaining between them. The CDR3 contains 15 residues. CDR3 bases: TGCGCCAGCAGCCAAGAGGACCGGGACACAGATACGCAGTATTTT. Its protein product is CASSQEDRDTDTQYF.